Listed below are T cell receptor beta chains from one sample, sequenced in a study of T cells in Graves' hyperthyroidism and ophthalmopathy. MiXCR, run by TCRdb on the multiplex PCR reads, gives a single entry per CDR3 protein. The profile shows about 500,000 distinct CDR3 sequences, around an eighth of them singletons. Sequencing was carried out using blood. These receptors were obtained from a young woman with Graves' hyperthyroidism. Each CDR3 is given with its conserved first and last residue. The order of the fields is CDR3 length, J gene, D gene, clone size, V gene, CDR3 protein, CDR3 DNA. A D gene is named only where the DNA matches it firmly. For some rows the clone size is stated as once, few or many, or as a class when expanded; others skip it.

length: 16
J: TRBJ1-1
D: -
size: many
V: TRBV19
CDR3: CASSIGLTTLNTEAFF
DNA: TGTGCCAGTAGTATAGGGTTAACTACTTTGAACACTGAAGCTTTCTTT

length: 14
J: TRBJ1-5
D: TRBD1
size: many
V: TRBV19
CDR3: CASSIRQGSQPQHF
DNA: TGTGCCAGTAGTATACGACAGGGTAGTCAGCCCCAGCATTTT

length: 12
J: TRBJ1-1
D: -
size: -
V: TRBV12-5
CDR3: CASMGLNTEAFF
DNA: TGTGCTAGTATGGGGTTGAACACTGAAGCTTTCTTT

length: 13
J: TRBJ1-5
D: -
size: many
V: TRBV19
CDR3: CASSSQVDQPQHF
DNA: TGTGCCAGTAGTTCGCAGGTCGATCAGCCCCAGCATTTT

length: 15
J: TRBJ2-7
D: TRBD1
size: -
V: TRBV20-1
CDR3: CSARGGRDRGGEQYF
DNA: TGCAGTGCTAGAGGGGGCCGGGACAGGGGCGGAGAGCAGTACTTC

length: 15
J: TRBJ1-1
D: TRBD1
size: many
V: TRBV6-1
CDR3: CASSRTRQGGTEAFF
DNA: TGTGCCAGCAGTCGCACTCGACAGGGCGGCACTGAAGCTTTCTTT

length: 15
J: TRBJ2-7
D: TRBD2
size: many
V: TRBV20-1
CDR3: CSARPGLAVTYEQYF
DNA: TGCAGTGCTAGACCCGGGCTAGCGGTAACCTACGAGCAGTACTTC

length: 14
J: TRBJ2-3
D: -
size: many
V: TRBV7-2
CDR3: CASRTRSGTDTQYF
DNA: TGTGCCAGCAGGACCCGGTCGGGCACAGATACGCAGTATTTT

length: 19
J: TRBJ2-2
D: TRBD1
size: many
V: TRBV2
CDR3: CASSESVEAGQGDTGELFF
DNA: TGTGCCAGCAGTGAATCGGTCGAGGCGGGACAGGGGGACACCGGGGAGCTGTTTTTT

length: 14
J: TRBJ2-1
D: TRBD2
size: -
V: TRBV12-3/TRBV12-4
CDR3: CASSLSGGRNEQFF
DNA: TGTGCCAGCAGTTTGTCGGGAGGACGGAATGAGCAGTTCTTC

length: 15
J: TRBJ2-3
D: TRBD2
size: many
V: TRBV30
CDR3: CAWRTGTSGTDTQYF
DNA: TGTGCCTGGAGAACCGGGACTAGCGGCACAGATACGCAGTATTTT

length: 13
J: TRBJ2-5
D: -
size: -
V: TRBV7-8
CDR3: CASSAGWRETQYF
DNA: TGTGCCAGCAGCGCAGGGTGGCGGGAGACCCAGTACTTC

length: 16
J: TRBJ1-5
D: -
size: -
V: TRBV24-1
CDR3: CATSDSRQSPNQPQHF
DNA: TGTGCCACCAGTGATTCGCGACAGAGTCCCAATCAGCCCCAGCATTTT

length: 12
J: TRBJ1-1
D: TRBD1
size: many
V: TRBV20-1
CDR3: CRTQGKSTEAFF
DNA: TGCAGGACACAGGGGAAGAGCACTGAAGCTTTCTTT

length: 16
J: TRBJ2-1
D: TRBD2
size: -
V: TRBV5-1
CDR3: CASSLRTSGIYNEQFF
DNA: TGCGCCAGCAGCCTCCGAACTAGCGGGATATACAATGAGCAGTTCTTC

length: 15
J: TRBJ1-2
D: TRBD1
size: many
V: TRBV28
CDR3: CASSGGGQGEYGYTF
DNA: TGTGCCAGCAGTGGAGGGGGACAGGGAGAATATGGCTACACCTTC

length: 17
J: TRBJ2-1
D: -
size: few
V: TRBV11-3
CDR3: CASSPTLGYLSYNEQFF
DNA: TGTGCCAGCAGCCCGACGCTCGGGTATCTCTCCTACAATGAGCAGTTCTTC

length: 13
J: TRBJ1-1
D: -
size: many
V: TRBV19
CDR3: CASSMGQNTEAFF
DNA: TGTGCCAGTAGTATGGGACAGAACACTGAAGCTTTCTTT

length: 16
J: TRBJ1-2
D: -
size: few
V: TRBV4-1
CDR3: CASSQVESAGNYGYTF
DNA: TGCGCCAGCAGCCAAGTGGAGTCGGCAGGCAACTATGGCTACACCTTC

length: 15
J: TRBJ1-6
D: -
size: -
V: TRBV27
CDR3: CASSFRGAYNSPLHF
DNA: TGTGCCAGCAGTTTCAGGGGCGCCTATAATTCACCCCTCCACTTT

length: 12
J: TRBJ2-3
D: -
size: -
V: TRBV27
CDR3: CASSWRPDTQYF
DNA: TGTGCCAGCAGTTGGAGACCAGATACGCAGTATTTT